The 2 T cell receptor beta chains reported below all come from one sample, sequenced in a study of response to subunit inactivated influenza vaccine. TCRdb itself ran the RT-PCR reads through MiXCR, one entry per CDR3 protein. The sample holds a few hundred thousand distinct CDR3 sequences, approximately 7.7% seen once. The starting material was PBMCs from blood, obtained about 24 months after vaccination. Receptors were obtained from a man aged 45 to 70 who received an inactivated influenza vaccine.

The chain carries TRBV6-5 and TRBJ2-1; D gene uncertain. Germline V lookup: CDR1 MNHEY, CDR2 SVGAGI. V lost 4 bases and J 3 bases, leaving 13 bases between the germline ends. CDR3 length: 15 amino acids. The chain's CDR3 is CASSSPDPLYNEQFF. The DNA of the CDR3 is TGTGCCAGCAGTTCCCCCGATCCCCTCTACAATGAGCAGTTCTTC.

This clonotype was seen repeatedly, ten times or more. The chain employs TRBV30 and TRBJ2-1; D is unclear. The V end lost 0 bases, the J end lost 9 bases, and 3 bases lay between the germline ends. CDR1 GTSNPN and CDR2 SVGIG come from the germline V gene (reference sequence). This CDR3 is 10 amino acids long. CDR3 bases: TGTGCCTGGAGTGTACGTGAGCAGTTCTTC. This translates into CAWSVREQFF.